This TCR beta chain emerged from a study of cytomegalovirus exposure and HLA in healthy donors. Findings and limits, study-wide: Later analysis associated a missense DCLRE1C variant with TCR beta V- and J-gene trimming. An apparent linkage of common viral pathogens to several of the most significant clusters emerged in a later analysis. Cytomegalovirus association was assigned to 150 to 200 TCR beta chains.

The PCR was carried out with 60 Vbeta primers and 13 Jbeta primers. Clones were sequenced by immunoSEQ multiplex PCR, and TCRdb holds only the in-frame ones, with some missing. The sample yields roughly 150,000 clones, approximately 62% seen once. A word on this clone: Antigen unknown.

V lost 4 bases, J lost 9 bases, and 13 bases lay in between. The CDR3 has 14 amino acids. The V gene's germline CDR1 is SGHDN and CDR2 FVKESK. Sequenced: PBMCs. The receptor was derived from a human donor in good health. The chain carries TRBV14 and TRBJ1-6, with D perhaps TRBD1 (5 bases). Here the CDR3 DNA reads TGTGCCAGCAGCCGGTGGGGCTTGGGTTCACCCCTCCACTTT. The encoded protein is CASSRWGLGSPLHF.